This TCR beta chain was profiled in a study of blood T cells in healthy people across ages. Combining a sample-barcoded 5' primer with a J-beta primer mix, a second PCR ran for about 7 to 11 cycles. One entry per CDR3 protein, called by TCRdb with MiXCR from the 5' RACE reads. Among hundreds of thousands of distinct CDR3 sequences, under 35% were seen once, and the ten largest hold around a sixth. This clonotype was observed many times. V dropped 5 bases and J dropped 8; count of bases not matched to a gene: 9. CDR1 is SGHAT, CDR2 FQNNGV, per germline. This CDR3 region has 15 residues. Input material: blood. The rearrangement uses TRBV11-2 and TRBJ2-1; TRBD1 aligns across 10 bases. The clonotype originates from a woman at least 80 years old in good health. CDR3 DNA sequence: TGTGCCAGCAGCCCACCGGGACAGGGGTTCTATGAGCAGTTCTTC. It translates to CASSPPGQGFYEQFF.